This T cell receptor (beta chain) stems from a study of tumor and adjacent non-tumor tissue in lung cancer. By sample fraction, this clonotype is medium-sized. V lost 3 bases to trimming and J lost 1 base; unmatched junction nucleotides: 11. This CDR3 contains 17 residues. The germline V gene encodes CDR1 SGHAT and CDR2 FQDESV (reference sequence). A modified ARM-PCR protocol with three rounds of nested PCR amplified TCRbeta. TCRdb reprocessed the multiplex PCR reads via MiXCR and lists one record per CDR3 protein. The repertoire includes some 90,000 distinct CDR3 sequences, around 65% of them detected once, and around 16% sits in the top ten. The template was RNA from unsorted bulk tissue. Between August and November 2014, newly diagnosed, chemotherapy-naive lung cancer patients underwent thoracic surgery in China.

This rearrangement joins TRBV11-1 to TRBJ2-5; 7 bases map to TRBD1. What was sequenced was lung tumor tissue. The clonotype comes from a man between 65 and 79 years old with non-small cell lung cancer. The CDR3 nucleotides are TGTGCCAGCAGCTTCAAACCCCCAAGGACAGGCCAAGAGACCCAGTACTTC. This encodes CASSFKPPRTGQETQYF.